These T cell receptor beta chains were read from a single sample in a study of neoadjuvant anti-PD-1 for oral cavity cancer. TCRdb's copy holds only in-frame clones and misses some; the assay was immunoSEQ multiplex PCR. The table includes about 12,000 clones, 70% to 75% detected once. This material consisted of PBMCs, taken after nivolumab (anti-PD-1) treatment. The receptors here all came from a person aged 35-79 years with oral cavity squamous cell carcinoma. CDR3s include the opening cysteine and the closing phenylalanine or tryptophan. Each record gives: J gene, V gene, CDR3 protein.

J gene: TRBJ2-7; V gene: TRBV11-1; CDR3 protein: CASSLAGGNEQYF
J gene: TRBJ2-7; V gene: TRBV29-1; CDR3 protein: CSVEQTGFDEQYF
J gene: TRBJ1-1; V gene: TRBV6-6; CDR3 protein: CASSYRTTQAFF
J gene: TRBJ1-1; V gene: TRBV4-2; CDR3 protein: CASSQEGTGGEAFF
J gene: TRBJ1-2; V gene: TRBV6-1; CDR3 protein: CASSPSGGLGGYTF
J gene: TRBJ2-1; V gene: TRBV10-1; CDR3 protein: CASSLTSGSSHEQFF
J gene: TRBJ2-1; V gene: TRBV7-2; CDR3 protein: CASTPSERGKQFF
J gene: TRBJ1-2; V gene: TRBV10-1; CDR3 protein: CASSESRDSYGYTF
J gene: TRBJ1-5; V gene: TRBV15; CDR3 protein: CATSRDNLGVGNQPQHF
J gene: TRBJ1-5; V gene: TRBV4-1; CDR3 protein: CASSQGLDDQPQHF
J gene: TRBJ1-6; V gene: TRBV2; CDR3 protein: CASRGSPLHF
J gene: TRBJ1-5; V gene: TRBV6-5; CDR3 protein: CASGPLYGPQHF
J gene: TRBJ2-7; V gene: TRBV6-5; CDR3 protein: CASTAGYEQYF
J gene: TRBJ1-4; V gene: TRBV6-1; CDR3 protein: CASILGGSNEKLFF
J gene: TRBJ1-1; V gene: TRBV2; CDR3 protein: CASGESLRTLAFF
J gene: TRBJ1-6; V gene: TRBV5-1; CDR3 protein: CASRSEGNGNSPLHF
J gene: TRBJ2-1; V gene: TRBV4-2; CDR3 protein: CASSQDGFTDSNEQFF
J gene: TRBJ1-2; V gene: TRBV7-9; CDR3 protein: CASSLGGQGRRSAF
J gene: TRBJ1-1; V gene: TRBV25-1; CDR3 protein: CASRKQEYTEAFF
J gene: TRBJ2-1; V gene: TRBV15; CDR3 protein: CATSTTPGGGDGNEQFF
J gene: TRBJ2-7; V gene: TRBV6-1; CDR3 protein: CASSSDRNYEQYF
J gene: TRBJ2-2; V gene: TRBV4-2; CDR3 protein: CASSQDTAAPTGELFF
J gene: TRBJ2-1; V gene: TRBV5-1; CDR3 protein: CASSLGLAGYNEQFF
J gene: TRBJ1-4; V gene: TRBV5-1; CDR3 protein: CASTQGGIGGNEKLFF
J gene: TRBJ2-5; V gene: TRBV2; CDR3 protein: CASSQGLAGAETQYF
J gene: TRBJ1-1; V gene: TRBV5-1; CDR3 protein: CASSKDRANTEAFF
J gene: TRBJ1-5; V gene: TRBV4-1; CDR3 protein: CASSQDPGTGKGLGQPQHF
J gene: TRBJ1-5; V gene: TRBV19; CDR3 protein: CASNDGVSNQPQHF
J gene: TRBJ1-2; V gene: TRBV2; CDR3 protein: CASSETGWDGKNYGYTF
J gene: TRBJ2-3; V gene: TRBV5-4; CDR3 protein: CASSNGLPSTDTQYF
J gene: TRBJ2-2; V gene: TRBV6-4; CDR3 protein: CASSQLAENTGELFF
J gene: TRBJ1-1; V gene: TRBV2; CDR3 protein: CASSESQVAFF
J gene: TRBJ2-3; V gene: TRBV15; CDR3 protein: CATSGPGGYSTDTQYF
J gene: TRBJ2-3; V gene: TRBV28; CDR3 protein: CASRRQGASTDTQYF
J gene: TRBJ2-1; V gene: TRBV28; CDR3 protein: CASSLDSLNEQFF
J gene: TRBJ2-3; V gene: TRBV9; CDR3 protein: CASSMTRTASDTQYF
J gene: TRBJ2-2; V gene: TRBV7-3; CDR3 protein: CASSHDNTGELFF
J gene: TRBJ2-1; V gene: TRBV7-9; CDR3 protein: CASIGDLLPYNEQFF
J gene: TRBJ1-5; V gene: TRBV27; CDR3 protein: CASSLSPRSNQPQHF
J gene: TRBJ1-2; V gene: TRBV30; CDR3 protein: CARDRGYYGYTF
J gene: TRBJ2-1; V gene: TRBV27; CDR3 protein: CATLELGTTFPPLYNEQFF
J gene: TRBJ2-7; V gene: TRBV14; CDR3 protein: CASSPLSGEQYF
J gene: TRBJ2-1; V gene: TRBV7-9; CDR3 protein: CASSLGFGGAFEQFF
J gene: TRBJ2-5; V gene: TRBV9; CDR3 protein: CASSVVPTSGSRKLQTQYF
J gene: TRBJ2-7; V gene: TRBV7-6; CDR3 protein: CASSLGAGTSKYEQYF